Presented here are 19 T cell receptor beta chains from one specimen sequenced in a study of shared clonotypes between healthy human individuals. Only in-frame clones appear in the TCRdb table, and some are missing; sequencing was by immunoSEQ multiplex PCR. The table lists about 2.4 million clones, 90% to 95% of them singletons. The sequenced sample consisted of naive CD4+ T cells from PBMCs. The sample's subset: CD45RA+ positively selected. These receptors were obtained from a young man in good health. Some clones in this sample may be carry-over from other donors' samples.

The rearrangement joins TRBV28 to TRBJ2-1; D is perhaps TRBD1 or TRBD2 (5 bases each). Germline V lookup: CDR1 MDHEN, CDR2 SYDVKM. This CDR3 is built from 15 residues. V dropped 6 bases and J dropped 6 bases, with 18 bases sitting between them. Here the CDR3 DNA reads TGTGCCAGCAGCCCCGGGATCCTTGGGGGCAATGAGCAGTTCTTC. Translation: CASSPGILGGNEQFF.

The chain combines TRBV19 with TRBJ2-7; D is ambiguous. Trimming stripped 5 bases from V and 1 base from J, with 12 bases between. The germline CDR1 and CDR2 sequences are LNHDA and SQIVND (reference sequence). There are 14 residues in the CDR3. The CDR3 is CASSPRRNSYEQYF. DNA for the CDR3: TGTGCCAGTAGTCCTCGGAGAAATTCCTACGAGCAGTACTTC. The variable domain in full, with the rest retrieved from reference TRBV19 and TRBJ2-7, is DGGITQSPKYLFRKEGQNVTLSCEQNLNHDAMYWYRQDPGQGLRLIYYSQIVNDFQKGDIAEGYSVSREKKESFPLTVTSAQKNPTAFYLCASSPRRNSYEQYFGPGTRLTVT.

This clone is a singleton in its sample. This chain links TRBV28 with TRBJ2-1; 10 bases are shared with TRBD1. The CDR3 covers 15 residues. V gave up 4 bases and J gave up 9 bases; unmatched junction bases: 9. Germline V gene sequence: CDR1 MDHEN, CDR2 SYDVKM. CDR3 loop: CASSSPGQGKVEQFF. The DNA for the CDR3 is TGTGCCAGCAGTTCTCCGGGACAGGGGAAGGTTGAGCAGTTCTTC.

V is TRBV2 and J is TRBJ1-5; unclear D gene. Looked up from germline, CDR1 is SNHLY and CDR2 is FYNNEI. The CDR3 contains 12 residues. The V gene lost 8 bases and the J gene lost 4 bases, with 9 bases spanning the gap. DNA for the CDR3: TGTGCCAGCGGTCCTCGGAATCAGCCCCAGCATTTT. Translated: CASGPRNQPQHF.

The count of this clone is one. The genes are TRBV7-8 and TRBJ2-7, with 9 bases fitting TRBD1. V was clipped by 5 bases and J by 3 bases; unmatched bases: 8. CDR3 length: 15 amino acids. Germline values: CDR1 SGHVS, CDR2 FQNEAQ. The CDR3 here is CASSPTWDRDYEQYF. In DNA form, the CDR3 reads TGTGCCAGCAGCCCTACCTGGGACAGGGACTACGAGCAGTACTTC.

V usage is TRBV5-1 and J usage is TRBJ2-3, with D possibly matching TRBD1 (6 bases). Germline-derived CDR1 and CDR2 are SGHRS and YFSETQ. The CDR3 contains 14 residues. V was trimmed by 1 base and J by 6 bases, leaving 12 bases between them. The CDR3 DNA follows: TGCGCCAGCAGCTTGCGCAGGGGCCGGGATACGCAGTATTTT. It translates to CASSLRRGRDTQYF.

The rearrangement links TRBV19 to TRBJ1-2; TRBD1 is a possible D gene (6 bases). V lost 6 bases and J lost 4, with 18 bases in between. The CDR3 spans 15 residues. Germline assignment: CDR1 LNHDA and CDR2 SQIVND (reference sequence). The CDR3 region has the DNA TGTGCCAGTAGGGAAACGGGGGGGCGCGGCTATGGCTACACCTTC. It yields the protein CASRETGGRGYGYTF.

With regard to this clone: Other DNA sequences in this specimen translate into the identical CDR3. This chain uses TRBV2 with TRBJ2-7; 13 positions match TRBD2. Germline CDR1 reads SNHLY; CDR2 reads FYNNEI. The V gene end was trimmed by 4 bases and the J gene end by 0 bases; junction bases not matched to a gene: 0. The CDR3 has 15 amino acids. The CDR3 protein is CASSGLAGGSYEQYF. CDR3 coding DNA: TGTGCCAGCAGTGGACTAGCGGGGGGCTCCTACGAGCAGTACTTC.

The rearrangement links TRBV4-2 to TRBJ2-7; weak D call: TRBD2 (5 bases). The CDR3 contains 14 residues. Germline V gives CDR1 LGHNA, CDR2 YNFKEQ. Trimming took off 0 bases at V and 3 bases at J, with 9 bases between the two ends. CDR3 nucleotide sequence: TGTGCCAGCAGCCAAGATGGCGGGTACTACGAGCAGTACTTC. Amino acid sequence: CASSQDGGYYEQYF.

This sequence joins TRBV30 and TRBJ1-1; D gene ambiguous. Deletions cut 4 bases from V and 4 bases from J, with 16 bases between. CDR1 and CDR2 from the germline V gene are GTSNPN and SVGIG (reference sequence). The CDR3 runs to 14 residues. The CDR3 bases are TGTGCCTGGAATCGAAACGCGGCGAGCACTGAAGCTTTCTTT. Translation: CAWNRNAASTEAFF.

Concerning this clone itself: The same CDR3 arises from other DNA sequences in this sample as well. This chain connects TRBV30 to TRBJ1-1; D possibly corresponds to TRBD1 (6 bases). The CDR3 has 13 residues. V was pared by 2 bases and J by 2 bases, with 9 bases between. Germline loops: CDR1 GTSNPN, CDR2 SVGIG (reference sequence). CDR3 residues: CAWSRQANTEAFF. The CDR3 DNA follows: TGTGCCTGGAGTAGACAGGCAAACACTGAAGCTTTCTTT.

The chain has TRBV19 and TRBJ2-7, with 7 positions matching TRBD2. Germline assignment: CDR1 LNHDA and CDR2 SQIVND (reference sequence). The CDR3 spans 15 residues. Losses at the gene ends were 4 bases for V and 4 bases for J; bases not matched to a gene: 10. In DNA, the CDR3 is TGTGCCAGTAGTACCCAGGGAGGGGCCCAATACGAGCAGTACTTC. It yields the protein CASSTQGGAQYEQYF.

This clone has a single count. The J gene is TRBJ1-2, the V gene TRBV28; D is perhaps TRBD1 (5 bases). CDR1 is MDHEN, CDR2 SYDVKM, per germline. Trimming shortened V by 1 base and J by 8 bases, and 11 bases separated the two germline ends. This CDR3 has 13 residues. For the CDR3, the DNA is TGTGCCAGCAGTTTATCGGGGCTGAGGGGCTACACCTTC. Encoded protein: CASSLSGLRGYTF.

The chain uses TRBV7-2 and TRBJ1-2; 12 positions match TRBD1. The ends lost 5 bases at V and 6 bases at J; junction bases unmatched: 7. Looked up from germline, CDR1 is SGHTA and CDR2 is FQGNSA. CDR3 length equals 15 residues. CDR3 sequence reads: CASSTQRDRGHGYTF. The CDR3 DNA follows: TGTGCCAGCAGCACGCAAAGGGACAGGGGGCATGGCTACACCTTC.

The chain is built from TRBV5-1 and TRBJ2-5; no firm D call. The CDR3 is 14 amino acids. Germline CDR1 is SGHRS and CDR2 is YFSETQ. V was cut by 2 bases and J by 1 base, with 9 bases left in between. The CDR3 is CASSFRGSQETQYF. The DNA of the CDR3 is TGCGCCAGCAGCTTTCGAGGCAGCCAAGAGACCCAGTACTTC.

The V and J genes are TRBV4-3 and TRBJ2-2; no clear D. CDR1 and CDR2 (germline): LGHNA, YSLEER. Trimming removed 5 bases from V and 0 bases from J, with 10 bases in between. The CDR3 spans 15 residues. The CDR3 sequence is CASSSGPPNTGELFF. CDR3 DNA: TGCGCCAGCAGCTCTGGGCCGCCGAACACCGGGGAGCTGTTTTTT.

The chain links TRBV28 to TRBJ2-3, with a weak D call TRBD2 (5 bases). The CDR3 length is 14 residues. Germline-derived CDR1 and CDR2 are MDHEN and SYDVKM. V was shortened by 2 bases and J by 3 bases, with 9 bases between the two germline ends. Here the CDR3 reads CASSLNGGTDTQYF. The CDR3 DNA sequence: TGTGCCAGCAGTTTAAACGGAGGTACAGATACGCAGTATTTT.

Details on this clone: The same CDR3 can be traced to other DNA sequences in this sample. This chain links TRBV6-6 with TRBJ2-5; D is ambiguous. Germline assignment: CDR1 MNHNY and CDR2 SVGAGI (reference sequence). The germline V and J ends were trimmed by 3 bases and 5 bases, with 4 bases remaining between them. The CDR3 runs to 11 residues. The CDR3 protein is CASSYGETQYF. DNA of the CDR3: TGTGCCAGCAGTTATGGGGAGACCCAGTACTTC.

Details on this clone: In the same sample, other DNA sequences code for this CDR3. The chain employs TRBV30 and TRBJ2-1, with 12 positions matching TRBD2. V trimming: 0 bases; J trimming: 4 bases; junction bases outside the gene matches: 1. There are 15 residues in the CDR3. Germline V gene data show CDR1 as GTSNPN and CDR2 as SVGIG (reference sequence). The CDR3 loop is CAWSVGLAGYNEQFF. The DNA for the CDR3 is TGTGCCTGGAGTGTGGGACTAGCGGGTTACAATGAGCAGTTCTTC.